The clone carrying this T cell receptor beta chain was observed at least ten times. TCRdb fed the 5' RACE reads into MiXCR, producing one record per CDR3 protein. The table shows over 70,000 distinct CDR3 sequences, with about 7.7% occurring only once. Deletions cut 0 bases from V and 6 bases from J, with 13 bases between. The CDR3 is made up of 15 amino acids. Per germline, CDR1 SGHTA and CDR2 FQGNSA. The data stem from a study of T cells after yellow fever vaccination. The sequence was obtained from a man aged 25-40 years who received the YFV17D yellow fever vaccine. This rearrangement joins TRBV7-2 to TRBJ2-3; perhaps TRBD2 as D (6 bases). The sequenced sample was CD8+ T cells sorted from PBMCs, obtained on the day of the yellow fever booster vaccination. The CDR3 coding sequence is TGTGCCAGCAGCTTAGCGTGGAGCGGGCAGGATACGCAGTATTTT. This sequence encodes CASSLAWSGQDTQYF.